This paragraph reports one TCR beta chain. Its antigen is not yet known. No quality values exist for individual bases; no much larger clone is one base distant. Counted from cysteine to phenylalanine, this CDR3 has 14 amino acids. Just CDR3 DNA is preserved here, 42 bases in frame from base 1. Taken from the germline V gene, the CDR1 and CDR2 loops are SNHLY and FYNNEI. At the junction V is shortened by 5 bases and J by 1 base; bases outside the gene matches: 2. This specimen comes from a study of blood T cell repertoires in COVID-19 (dated by TCRdb to the early 2020s). Background on the whole study: For ImmuneRACE Cohort 3, a participant was defined as recovered based on two consecutive negative NP/OP PCR tests, clearance by a healthcare professional, or resolution of symptoms. HLA class I and class II types, where available, came from metadata supplied by the sample provider rather than from assay-based typing. The dataset comprised deeply sampled blood TCRbeta repertoires from subjects exposed to, actively infected with, or recovered from COVID-19. Sample metadata almost always included a de-identified subject ID, COVID-19 status, age in years and sex. A freely available public database, intended as a resource for researchers studying the immune response to SARS-CoV-2, is where the repertoires were released. Samples covering the acute and convalescent phases of COVID-19 were provided by collaborators in the United States, Italy and Spain. The samples were drawn from two sources: the first 160 participants of the ongoing ImmuneRACE study, and approximately 1,300 subjects contributed by 6 global collaborators. The prospective study material was composed of cDNA or gDNA derived from T cells, B-cell-depleted T cells, or PBMCs.

Overall study outcomes, separate from this receptor: The quantity of clinical and demographic metadata differed by source and by participant and was supplied without curation.

TCRbeta CDR3 regions were amplified from genomic DNA by means of the immunoSEQ Assay, a bias-controlled multiplex PCR. The authors' analysis ran thus. Nucleated cell counts per sample were estimated from amplification of reference gene primers within the assay. Sequence reads were collapsed and filtered to measure the absolute abundance of every unique TCRbeta CDR3 rearrangement. Productive Simpson clonality was computed per sample as the square root of Simpson's diversity index over productive rearrangements. TCRdb holds this immuneACCESS table with in-frame rearrangements only. Some clones are missing; in checked studies, unresolved V genes explain under half, and the rest has no known cause. V, J and clone size are taken as reported in that table, and D and trimming were inferred from the DNA itself. This sample has a few hundred thousand clones in its table, and around 90% of those were observed once. The ten largest clones take up around 2% of the sample.

Participants in the prospective study were aged about 18 to 95 years, lived in 20 to 25 United States geographic areas, and enrolled through a virtual design. To assign participants to cohorts, the prospective study relied on clinical history that participants themselves reported in a screening survey and a study questionnaire. Mobile phlebotomists in the prospective study collected whole blood, serum and a nasopharyngeal or oropharyngeal swab from every participant. Prospective study participants could optionally give additional blood draws and questionnaires over a roughly two-month period. Before DNA extraction, prospective study blood samples were shipped either frozen or at room temperature.

The receptor chain draws on TRBV2 and TRBJ2-5, and TRBD1 aligns with 9 junction nucleotides. Input material: PBMCs or T cells enriched from blood (not recorded which). This receptor was identified in a woman in her sixties in a cohort exposed to, infected with or recovered from COVID-19 (not recorded which). The CDR3 loop reads CASSKQGAQETQYF. The nucleotide sequence reads TGTGCCAGCAGTAAACAGGGGGCCCAAGAGACCCAGTACTTC.